This TCR beta chain derives from a study of beta chain features in type 1 diabetes. Using CD45RO/CCR7/CD25/CD127/CD95/CD27, CD4+ naive, central memory, regulatory and stem cell-like memory cells were sorted. Isolated RNA was reverse transcribed in full, so expressed TCRB transcripts were sequenced. The repertoire was sequenced with immunoSEQ multiplex PCR; TCRdb's copy has only in-frame clones and lacks some. The sample lists a few hundred thousand clones; around 9.6% were seen once. As concerns this clone: Its antigen is not identified.

CDR3 size: 15 residues. The V end was cut by 1 base, the J end by 2 bases, with 12 bases between. The germline gives CDR1 LGHNA, CDR2 YNFKEQ. Study-level results: Cells expressing TCR highly could be over-represented by cDNA sequencing. TCRB CDR3s were moderately but significantly shorter in Type 1 diabetes patients in all four CD4+ subsets.

The V call is TRBV4-2, the J call TRBJ2-7; maybe TRBD2 (5 bases). The clonotype originates from a young man with type 1 diabetes. The sequencing sample was made of central memory CD4+ T cells from blood. This CDR3 reads CASSQVTSGTYEQYF. The DNA for the CDR3 is TGTGCCAGCAGCCAAGTTACCAGCGGAACCTACGAGCAGTACTTC.